A single sample is the source of the 19 T cell receptor beta chains below, sequenced in a study of CD8 T cells in ankylosing spondylitis. TCRdb reanalysed the 5' RACE reads using MiXCR and keeps one entry per CDR3 protein. The sample records about 140,000 distinct CDR3 sequences, 7% to 9% being singletons. Sequences were obtained from synovial fluid, either unsorted or a sorted T cell fraction (not recorded which). The receptor set was obtained from a male donor with ankylosing spondylitis.

This clonotype appeared many times. This chain links TRBV15 with TRBJ2-7; no reliable D call. CDR1 is LNHNV and CDR2 is YYDKDF in the germline V gene (reference sequence). This CDR3 comprises 15 residues. Trimming pared 0 bases from V and 3 bases from J, leaving 12 bases between. The DNA for the CDR3 is TGTGCCACCAGCAGAGAACTGTGGTCGGGCTACGAGCAGTACTTC. Protein product: CATSRELWSGYEQYF.

This clonotype was counted a few times. The chain carries TRBV2 and TRBJ2-1, with D uncertain. The length of the CDR3 is 15 residues. Germline V gene sequence: CDR1 SNHLY, CDR2 FYNNEI. Between the trimmed V and J ends, which lost 6 bases and 6 bases, there was a span of 18 bases. DNA for the CDR3: TGTGCCAGCAGCCAAAGCCACCCAGGAATCAATGAGCAGTTCTTC. As protein: CASSQSHPGINEQFF. Supplemented by reference TRBV2 and TRBJ2-1, the full variable domain reads EPEVTQTPSHQVTQMGQEVILRCVPISNHLYFYWYRQILGQKVEFLVSFYNNEISEKSEIFDDQFSVERPDGSNFTLKIRSTKLEDSAMYFCASSQSHPGINEQFFGPGTRLTVL.

This clonotype was counted only a few times. The chain is built from TRBV7-9 and TRBJ2-2, with 9 bases matching TRBD1. The CDR3 is made up of 14 amino acids. Germline CDR1 and CDR2: SEHNR and FQNEAQ (reference sequence). V gave up 4 bases and J gave up 7 bases; unmatched junction bases: 4. CDR3 protein: CASSSTGGRGELFF. The CDR3 DNA is TGTGCCAGCAGCTCCACAGGGGGCCGCGGGGAGCTGTTTTTT.

The chain employs TRBV7-2 and TRBJ2-7, with TRBD2 matching 13 bases. The germline CDR1 and CDR2 sequences are SGHTA and FQGNSA. V lost 4 bases, J lost 2 bases, and 2 bases stayed unmatched. The CDR3 has 15 amino acids. The CDR3 reads CASSSTSGRAYEQYF. Here the CDR3 DNA reads TGTGCCAGCAGCTCAACTAGCGGGAGGGCCTACGAGCAGTACTTC.

This clonotype was seen repeatedly, ten times or more. The gene calls are TRBV5-1 and TRBJ1-1, with a possible D match to TRBD1 (5 bases). Per germline, CDR1 SGHRS and CDR2 YFSETQ. There are 14 residues in the CDR3. Trimming cost V 5 bases and J 3 bases, with 14 bases left between them. CDR3 region: CASRAGIGDTEAFF. The CDR3 bases are TGCGCCAGCAGGGCGGGGATAGGGGACACTGAAGCTTTCTTT.

There are many counts of this clonotype. Because the CDR3 is missing its conserved closing phenylalanine or tryptophan, this is likely a read error. Because the CDR3's place on the DNA is in doubt, the DNA is left out and the CDR3 is given as listed by TCRdb. This chain links TRBV20-1 with TRBJ2-7; TRBD1, the D gene given by the table, was not confirmed from the DNA. 11 amino acids form the CDR3, both terminal residues included. Germline values: CDR1 DFQATT, CDR2 SNEGSKA (reference sequence). CDR3 sequence: CSAGSRDRHPL.

This clonotype was counted many times. This chain joins TRBV5-1 and TRBJ2-1; 7 nucleotides match TRBD2. The CDR3 length is 14 residues. Trimming cost V 0 bases and J 8 bases; bases outside gene matches: 5. Per the germline V gene, CDR1 is SGHRS and CDR2 is YFSETQ. The CDR3 DNA reads as TGCGCCAGCAGCTTGGCACCTAGCGGAGATGAGCAGTTCTTC. It codes for CASSLAPSGDEQFF.

This clonotype was observed a few times. This sequence joins TRBV18 and TRBJ2-7; weak D call: TRBD2 (5 bases). The CDR3 contains 12 residues. The germline V gene encodes CDR1 KGHSH and CDR2 LQKENI. Trimming left V 3 bases short and J 4 bases short, with 7 bases between. CDR3 bases: TGTGCCAGCTCACCCGAGCGGTACGAGCAGTACTTC. Residues: CASSPERYEQYF.

In this sample, this clonotype turned up many times. The V gene is TRBV4-1, the J gene TRBJ2-7; either TRBD1 or TRBD2 may supply D (5 bases each). With 4 bases removed from V and 4 bases from J, the gap between germline ends came to 17 bases. The CDR3 runs to 15 residues. Germline-derived CDR1 and CDR2 are MGHRA and YSYEKL. In DNA, the CDR3 is TGCGCCAGCAGCCGAGACGGGGCAGGGCGGTACGAGCAGTACTTC. It yields the protein CASSRDGAGRYEQYF.

This clonotype was seen at least ten times. The V gene is TRBV2, the J gene TRBJ2-3; 11 positions match TRBD2. The germline V gene has CDR1 SNHLY and CDR2 FYNNEI. The CDR3 is 15 amino acids. Trimming at V came to 8 bases and at J to 4 bases, leaving 8 bases not matched to a gene. CDR3 sequence: CASGRLAGRADTQYF. The CDR3 DNA sequence: TGTGCCAGCGGGAGACTAGCGGGGAGGGCAGATACGCAGTATTTT.

The sample holds a few counts of this clonotype. The V gene is TRBV29-1, the J gene TRBJ2-3; 12 nucleotides match TRBD1. CDR1 is SQVTM, CDR2 ANQGSEA, per germline. Trimming cost V 4 bases and J 3 bases; bases outside gene matches: 5. This CDR3 spans 15 amino acids. As DNA, the CDR3 is TGCAGCGTTGGAGCGGGACAGGGGGCAACAGATACGCAGTATTTT. Translated, it gives CSVGAGQGATDTQYF.

The chain combines TRBV24-1 with TRBJ2-1; 9 bases are a match to TRBD2. Trimming removed 0 bases from V and 3 bases from J; junction bases left unmatched: 2. CDR3 size: 16 residues. From germline, CDR1 is KGHDR and CDR2 SFDVKD. The CDR3, as DNA: TGTGCCACCAGTGATTTGGCGGGAGGGGACTACAATGAGCAGTTCTTC. This codes for CATSDLAGGDYNEQFF.

The gene calls are TRBV24-1 and TRBJ2-5; D is undetermined. Per the germline V gene, CDR1 is KGHDR and CDR2 is SFDVKD. Trimming pared 3 bases from V and 5 bases from J, leaving 9 bases between. The CDR3 extends over 13 amino acids. CDR3 amino acids: CATSDRTWETQYF. In DNA form, the CDR3 reads TGTGCCACCAGTGATCGGACCTGGGAGACCCAGTACTTC.

This clonotype was recorded many times. V usage is TRBV10-3 and J usage is TRBJ2-3; D remains unclear. V lost 10 bases to trimming and J lost 6 bases, with 11 bases between them. This CDR3 has 11 residues. Germline V CDR1 and CDR2: ENHRY, SYGVKD. This CDR3 reads CATEEFDTQYF. The CDR3 DNA reads as TGTGCCACCGAAGAGTTTGATACGCAGTATTTT.

The chain is built from TRBV7-9 and TRBJ1-1, with a tentative D call TRBD1 (5 bases). This CDR3 contains 16 residues. Trimming removed 5 bases from V and 0 bases from J, with 16 bases in between. Germline-derived CDR1 and CDR2 are SEHNR and FQNEAQ (reference sequence). The CDR3 sequence is CASSQAGGAMNTEAFF. The CDR3 region has the DNA TGTGCCAGCAGCCAAGCCGGCGGGGCAATGAACACTGAAGCTTTCTTT.

This clonotype was picked up many times. The rearrangement links TRBV7-9 to TRBJ2-6; no clear D. The V end lost 3 bases, the J end lost 0 bases, and 6 bases lay between the germline ends. This CDR3 has 15 amino acids. Per the germline V gene, CDR1 is SEHNR and CDR2 is FQNEAQ (reference sequence). CDR3 coding DNA: TGTGCCAGCAGCTTGCGTATCTCTGGGGCCAACGTCCTGACTTTC. This sequence encodes CASSLRISGANVLTF.

This clonotype was seen only a few times. This chain uses TRBV5-4 with TRBJ2-3; D unresolved. The CDR3 extends over 14 amino acids. The germline V gene encodes CDR1 SGHNT and CDR2 YYREEE (reference sequence). V was clipped by 2 bases and J by 2 bases, with 9 bases between them. DNA for the CDR3: TGTGCCAGCAGCTTAGTACAGACCACAGATACGCAGTATTTT. Translated: CASSLVQTTDTQYF.

The chain combines TRBV29-1 with TRBJ1-1; TRBD1 agrees at 8 bases. Germline CDR1 reads SQVTM; CDR2 reads ANQGSEA. The CDR3 runs 12 residues. Losses at the gene ends were 7 bases for V and 1 base for J; bases not matched to a gene: 2. The CDR3 loop is CSAGQGNTEAFF. CDR3 bases: TGCAGCGCCGGACAGGGGAACACTGAAGCTTTCTTT.

This clonotype was counted ten times or more. The chain employs TRBV28 and TRBJ1-4, with 9 bases fitting TRBD1. Per germline, CDR1 MDHEN and CDR2 SYDVKM. V gave up 6 bases and J gave up 8 bases; unmatched junction bases: 10. The CDR3 spans 15 residues. CDR3 sequence (DNA): TGTGCCAGCAGCCCCGGGGGGACAGGGTTGGAAAAACTGTTTTTT. It specifies CASSPGGTGLEKLFF.